The source of this T cell receptor (beta chain) is a study of cytomegalovirus exposure and HLA in healthy donors. Findings of the study overall: Apart from CMV serostatus, no immune exposure information was available. When analyzed later, the rates of TCR association showed variation by HLA locus, with DRB1 the most and HLA-C the fewest. Presence/absence analysis assumed near-uniform sequencing depth across donors. Many donors shared some public TCRs, even though most TCR sequences were rare.

V lost 4 bases and J lost 1, with 17 bases in between. In germline, CDR1 is SGDLS, CDR2 YYNGEE. The CDR3 contains 16 residues. Regarding this clone: What it recognizes is unknown.

The PCR was carried out with 60 Vbeta primers and 13 Jbeta primers. TCRdb's copy holds only in-frame clones and misses some; the assay was immunoSEQ multiplex PCR. The sample lists 80,000 or so clones, about four fifths occurring once. The chain has TRBV9 and TRBJ1-1; tentative D call: TRBD1 (6 bases). This TCR derives from a man aged 40-49 years in good health and CMV-seronegative. Material: PBMCs. This CDR3 reads CASSPGGARGNTEAFF. In nucleotides, the CDR3 is TGTGCCAGCAGCCCGGGGGGGGCGCGAGGGAACACTGAAGCTTTCTTT.